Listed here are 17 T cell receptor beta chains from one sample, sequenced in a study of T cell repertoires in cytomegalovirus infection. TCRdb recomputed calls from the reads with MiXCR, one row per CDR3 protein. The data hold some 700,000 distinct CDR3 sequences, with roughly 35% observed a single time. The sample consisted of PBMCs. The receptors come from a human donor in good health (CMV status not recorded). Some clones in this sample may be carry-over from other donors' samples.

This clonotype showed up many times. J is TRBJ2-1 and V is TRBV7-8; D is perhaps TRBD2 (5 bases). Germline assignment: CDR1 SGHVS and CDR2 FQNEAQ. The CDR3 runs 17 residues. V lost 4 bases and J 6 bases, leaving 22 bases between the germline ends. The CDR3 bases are TGTGCCAGCAGCTACCCCAAGAGCGGAGTCCCTCCCAATGAGCAGTTCTTC. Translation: CASSYPKSGVPPNEQFF.

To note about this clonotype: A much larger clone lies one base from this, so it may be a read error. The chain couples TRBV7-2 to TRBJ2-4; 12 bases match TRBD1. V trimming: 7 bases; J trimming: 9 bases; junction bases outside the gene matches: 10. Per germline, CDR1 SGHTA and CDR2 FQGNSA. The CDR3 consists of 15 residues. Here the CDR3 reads CASIPAGTGGIIQYF. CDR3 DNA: TGTGCCAGCATCCCAGCCGGGACAGGGGGCATCATTCAGTACTTC.

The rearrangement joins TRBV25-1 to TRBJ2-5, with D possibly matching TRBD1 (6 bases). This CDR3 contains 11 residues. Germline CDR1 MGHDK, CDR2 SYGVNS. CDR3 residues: CATGRRETQYF. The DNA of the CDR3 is TGTGCTACAGGGCGTCGGGAGACCCAGTACTTC.

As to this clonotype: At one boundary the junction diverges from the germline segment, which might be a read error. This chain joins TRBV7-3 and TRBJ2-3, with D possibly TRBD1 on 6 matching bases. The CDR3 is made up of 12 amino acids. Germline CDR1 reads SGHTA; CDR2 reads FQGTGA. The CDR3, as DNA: TGTGTCAGCATCTTAACCCCAGGGGCCTATTATTTT. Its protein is CVSILTPGAYYF.

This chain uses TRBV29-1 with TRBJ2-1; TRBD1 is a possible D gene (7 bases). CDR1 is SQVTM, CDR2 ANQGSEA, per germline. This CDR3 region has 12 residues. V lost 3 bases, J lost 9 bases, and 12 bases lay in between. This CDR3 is CSVDGGGSEQFF. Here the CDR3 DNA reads TGCAGCGTTGACGGAGGGGGCAGTGAGCAGTTCTTC.

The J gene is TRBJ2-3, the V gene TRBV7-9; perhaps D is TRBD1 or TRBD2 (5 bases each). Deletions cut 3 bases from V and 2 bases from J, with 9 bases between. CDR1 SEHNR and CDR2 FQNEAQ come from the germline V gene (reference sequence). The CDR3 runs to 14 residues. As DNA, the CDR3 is TGTGCCAGCAGCTTGGATGGGACCACAGATACGCAGTATTTT. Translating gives CASSLDGTTDTQYF.

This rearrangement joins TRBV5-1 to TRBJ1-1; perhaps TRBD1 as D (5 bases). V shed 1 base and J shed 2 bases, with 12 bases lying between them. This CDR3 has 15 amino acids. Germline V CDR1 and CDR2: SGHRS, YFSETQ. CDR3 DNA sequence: TGCGCCAGCAGCTTGTACGGGGCCACCAACACTGAAGCTTTCTTT. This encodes CASSLYGATNTEAFF.

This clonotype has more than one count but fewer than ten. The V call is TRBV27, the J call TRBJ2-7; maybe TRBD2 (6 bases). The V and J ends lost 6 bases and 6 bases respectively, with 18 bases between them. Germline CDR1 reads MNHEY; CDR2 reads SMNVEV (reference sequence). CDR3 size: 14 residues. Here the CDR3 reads CASSKTRLYGEQYF. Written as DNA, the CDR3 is TGTGCCAGCAGCAAGACTAGGCTTTATGGCGAGCAGTACTTC.

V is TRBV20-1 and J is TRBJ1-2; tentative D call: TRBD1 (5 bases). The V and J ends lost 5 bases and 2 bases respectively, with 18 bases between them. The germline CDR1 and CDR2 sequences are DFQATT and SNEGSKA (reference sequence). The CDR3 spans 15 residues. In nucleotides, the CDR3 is TGCAGTGCTCCCGGGGACGACAACGGAAACTATGGCTACACCTTC. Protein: CSAPGDDNGNYGYTF.

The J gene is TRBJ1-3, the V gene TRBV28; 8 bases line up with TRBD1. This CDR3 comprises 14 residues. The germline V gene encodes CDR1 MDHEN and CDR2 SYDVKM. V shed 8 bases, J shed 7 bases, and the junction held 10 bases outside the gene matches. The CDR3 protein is CASDSQGAANTIYF. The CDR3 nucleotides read TGTGCCAGCGATTCTCAGGGGGCGGCGAACACCATATATTTT.

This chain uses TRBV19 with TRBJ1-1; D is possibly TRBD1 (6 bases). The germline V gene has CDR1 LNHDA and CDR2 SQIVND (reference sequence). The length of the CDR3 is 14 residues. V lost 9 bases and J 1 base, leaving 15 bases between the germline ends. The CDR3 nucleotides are TGTGCCAGCAAAGGGGGGTACTGGAACACTGAAGCTTTCTTT. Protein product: CASKGGYWNTEAFF.

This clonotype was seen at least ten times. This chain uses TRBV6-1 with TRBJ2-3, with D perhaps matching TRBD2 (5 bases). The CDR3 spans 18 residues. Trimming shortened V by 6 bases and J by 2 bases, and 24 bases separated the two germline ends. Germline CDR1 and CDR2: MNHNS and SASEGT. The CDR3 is CASRTHVWRQPATDTQYF. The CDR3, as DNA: TGTGCCAGCAGGACCCATGTCTGGAGGCAACCCGCCACAGATACGCAGTATTTT.

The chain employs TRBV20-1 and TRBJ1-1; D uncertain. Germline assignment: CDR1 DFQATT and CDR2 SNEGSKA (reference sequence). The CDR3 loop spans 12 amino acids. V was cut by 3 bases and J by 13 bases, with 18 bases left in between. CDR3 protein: CSARRALMKLFF. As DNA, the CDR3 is TGCAGTGCTAGGAGGGCTCTCATGAAGCTTTTCTTT.

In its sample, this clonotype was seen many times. As DNA, the CDR3 is TGTGCCAGCAGCTTAGAGAAGAACACTGAAGCTTTCTTT. This sequence encodes CASSLEKNTEAFF. The chain uses TRBV7-2 and TRBJ1-1; D unclear. Per germline, CDR1 SGHTA and CDR2 FQGNSA. V was trimmed by 1 base and J by 1 base, leaving 4 bases between them. This CDR3 region has 13 residues. Based on the CDR3 plus reference TRBV7-2 and TRBJ1-1, the full variable domain is GAGVSQSPSNKVTEKGKDVELRCDPISGHTALYWYRQSLGQGLEFLIYFQGNSAPDKSGLPSDRFSAERTGGSVSTLTIQRTQQEDSAVYLCASSLEKNTEAFFGQGTRLTVV.

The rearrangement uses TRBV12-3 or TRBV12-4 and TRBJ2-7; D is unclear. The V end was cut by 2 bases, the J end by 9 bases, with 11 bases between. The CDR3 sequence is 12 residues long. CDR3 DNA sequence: TGTGCCAGCAGTTTACTACCCCAAGGGCAGTACTTC. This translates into CASSLLPQGQYF.

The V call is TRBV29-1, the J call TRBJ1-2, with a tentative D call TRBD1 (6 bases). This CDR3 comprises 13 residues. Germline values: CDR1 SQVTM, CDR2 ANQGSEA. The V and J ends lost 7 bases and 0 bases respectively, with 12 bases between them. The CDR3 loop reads CSARDKSNYGYTF. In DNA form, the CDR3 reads TGCAGCGCGCGGGACAAATCTAACTATGGCTACACCTTC.

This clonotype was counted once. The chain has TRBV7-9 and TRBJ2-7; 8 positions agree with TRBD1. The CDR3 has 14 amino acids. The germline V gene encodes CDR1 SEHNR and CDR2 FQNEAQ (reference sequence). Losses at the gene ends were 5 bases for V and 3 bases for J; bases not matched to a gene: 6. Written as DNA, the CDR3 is TGTGCCAGCAGCAGCCTGGACAGGGTCTACGAGCAGTACTTC. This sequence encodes CASSSLDRVYEQYF.